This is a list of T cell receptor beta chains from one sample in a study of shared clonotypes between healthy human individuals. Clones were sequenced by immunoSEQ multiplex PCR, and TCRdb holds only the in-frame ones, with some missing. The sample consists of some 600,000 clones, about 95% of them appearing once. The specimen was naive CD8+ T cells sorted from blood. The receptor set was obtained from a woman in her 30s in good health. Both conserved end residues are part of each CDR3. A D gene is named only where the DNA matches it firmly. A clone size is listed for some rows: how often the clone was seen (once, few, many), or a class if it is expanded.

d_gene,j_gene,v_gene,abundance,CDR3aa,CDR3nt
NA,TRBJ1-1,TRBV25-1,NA,CASSQQGAEAFF,TGTGCCAGCAGCCAACAGGGTGCTGAAGCTTTCTTT
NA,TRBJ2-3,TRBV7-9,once,CASSLAPRDLTDTQYF,TGTGCCAGCAGCTTAGCCCCCCGGGACCTGACAGATACGCAGTATTTT
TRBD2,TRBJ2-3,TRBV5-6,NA,CASSLRGGITDTQYF,TGTGCCAGCAGCTTAAGGGGAGGGATAACAGATACGCAGTATTTT
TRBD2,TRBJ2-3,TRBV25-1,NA,CASSEYGASGSRTDTQYF,TGTGCCAGCAGTGAATATGGTGCTAGCGGGAGTAGGACAGATACGCAGTATTTT
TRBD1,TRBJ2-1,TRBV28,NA,CASSFTGQGIYNEQFF,TGTGCCAGCAGTTTTACGGGACAGGGGATTTACAATGAGCAGTTCTTC
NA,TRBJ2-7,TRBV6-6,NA,CASSYYSGPTVEQYF,TGTGCCAGCAGTTACTATTCGGGCCCCACTGTCGAGCAGTACTTC
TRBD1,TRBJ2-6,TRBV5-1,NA,CASSPWTGEGANVLTF,TGCGCCAGCAGCCCCTGGACAGGGGAAGGGGCCAACGTCCTGACTTTC
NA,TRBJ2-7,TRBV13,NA,CASTRKGVGSYEQYF,TGTGCCAGCACCCGGAAAGGTGTTGGGTCCTACGAGCAGTACTTC
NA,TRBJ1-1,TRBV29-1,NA,CSVLRGTEAFF,TGCAGCGTTTTAAGGGGAACTGAAGCTTTCTTT
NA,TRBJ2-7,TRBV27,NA,CASSFVTGNAAYEQYF,TGTGCCAGCAGTTTCGTTACAGGGAATGCAGCGTACGAGCAGTACTTC
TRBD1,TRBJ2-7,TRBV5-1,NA,CASSLGGQGYEQYF,TGCGCCAGCAGCTTGGGGGGACAGGGCTACGAGCAGTACTTC
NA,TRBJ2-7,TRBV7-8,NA,CASSLALAFSGASYEQYF,TGTGCCAGCAGCTTAGCGCTGGCCTTCTCAGGGGCATCCTACGAGCAGTACTTC
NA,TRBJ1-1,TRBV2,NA,CASEGDNTEAFF,TGTGCCAGCGAGGGTGATAACACTGAAGCTTTCTTT
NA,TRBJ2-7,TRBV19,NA,CASSADTEDYEQYF,TGTGCCAGTAGTGCTGACACAGAAGACTACGAGCAGTACTTC
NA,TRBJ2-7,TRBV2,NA,CASSENFSSYEQYF,TGTGCCAGCAGTGAAAACTTTAGCTCCTACGAGCAGTACTTC
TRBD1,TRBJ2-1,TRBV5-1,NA,CASSVPTGQGTYNEQFF,TGCGCCAGCAGCGTGCCGACAGGGCAGGGGACCTACAATGAGCAGTTCTTC
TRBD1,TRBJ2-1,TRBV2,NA,CASSGVVRGLGNEQFF,TGTGCCAGCAGTGGGGTTGTAAGGGGGCTAGGGAATGAGCAGTTCTTC
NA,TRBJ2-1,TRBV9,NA,CASSVASYNEQFF,TGTGCCAGCAGCGTAGCCAGTTACAATGAGCAGTTCTTC
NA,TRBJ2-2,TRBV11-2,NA,CASSLVSFGGELFF,TGTGCCAGCAGCTTAGTTAGCTTCGGAGGGGAGCTGTTTTTT
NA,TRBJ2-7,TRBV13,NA,CASSPQDAVGEQYF,TGTGCCAGCAGCCCTCAGGACGCCGTAGGGGAGCAGTACTTC
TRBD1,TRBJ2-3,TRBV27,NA,CASSSGGQGTDTQYF,TGTGCCAGCAGTTCAGGGGGCCAGGGCACAGATACGCAGTATTTT
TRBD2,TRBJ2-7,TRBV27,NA,CASSLGSGRSYEQYF,TGTGCCAGCAGTTTAGGTAGCGGGAGGTCCTACGAGCAGTACTTC
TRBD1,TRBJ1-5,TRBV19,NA,CASSYRGYSNQPQHF,TGTGCCAGTAGTTACAGGGGTTATAGCAATCAGCCCCAGCATTTT
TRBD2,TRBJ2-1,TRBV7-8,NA,CASSLPAGGRNEQFF,TGTGCCAGCAGCTTACCCGCGGGAGGGCGCAATGAGCAGTTCTTC
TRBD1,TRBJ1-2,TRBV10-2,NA,CASSEDREFKGYTF,TGCGCCAGCAGTGAGGACAGGGAGTTTAAAGGCTACACCTTC
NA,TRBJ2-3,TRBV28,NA,CASSLLIVGSTDTQYF,TGTGCCAGCAGTTTACTCATCGTCGGGAGCACAGATACGCAGTATTTT
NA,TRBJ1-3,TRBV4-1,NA,CASSQEELAGNTIYF,TGCGCCAGCAGCCAAGAGGAGCTTGCTGGAAACACCATATATTTT
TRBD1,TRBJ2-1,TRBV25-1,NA,CASSDGTGVWNEQFF,TGTGCCAGCAGTGACGGGACAGGGGTTTGGAATGAGCAGTTCTTC
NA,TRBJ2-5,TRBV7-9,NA,CASSPSGDGVTQYF,TGTGCCAGCAGCCCCAGCGGAGACGGGGTGACCCAGTACTTC
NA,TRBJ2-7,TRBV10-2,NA,CASSDEGDYEQYF,TGCGCCAGCAGTGATGAGGGAGACTACGAGCAGTACTTC
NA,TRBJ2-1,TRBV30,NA,CAWSVGFGTYNEQFF,TGTGCCTGGAGTGTAGGGTTTGGTACGTACAATGAGCAGTTCTTC
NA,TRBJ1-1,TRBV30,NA,CAWSYFRVGAFF,TGTGCCTGGAGTTACTTCAGGGTAGGAGCTTTCTTT
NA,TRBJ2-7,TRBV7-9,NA,CASSPDTSYEQYF,TGTGCCAGCAGCCCCGACACTTCCTACGAGCAGTACTTC
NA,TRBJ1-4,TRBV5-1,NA,CASSFTGNEKLFF,TGCGCCAGCAGCTTCACAGGGAATGAAAAACTGTTTTTT
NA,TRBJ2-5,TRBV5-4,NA,CASTLDSQETQYF,TGTGCCAGCACTCTGGACAGCCAAGAGACCCAGTACTTC
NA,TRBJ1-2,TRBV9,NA,CASGPRNVNYGYTF,TGTGCCAGCGGACCCAGGAACGTCAACTATGGCTACACCTTC
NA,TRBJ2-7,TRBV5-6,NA,CASSSYRHEQYF,TGTGCCAGCAGCTCCTACCGGCACGAGCAGTACTTC
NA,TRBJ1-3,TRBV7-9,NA,CASSYSGNTIYF,TGTGCCAGCAGCTACTCTGGAAACACCATATATTTT
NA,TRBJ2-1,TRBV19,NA,CATADSSSYNEQFF,TGTGCCACCGCGGACTCCAGCTCCTACAATGAGCAGTTCTTC
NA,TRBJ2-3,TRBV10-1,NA,CASSEAPSAGTQYF,TGCGCCAGCAGTGAGGCCCCCAGTGCTGGTACGCAGTATTTT
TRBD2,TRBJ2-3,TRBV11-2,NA,CASSFKREWTDTQYF,TGTGCCAGCAGCTTCAAGCGGGAGTGGACAGATACGCAGTATTTT
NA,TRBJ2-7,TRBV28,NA,CASSPDVATLAYEQYF,TGTGCCAGCAGTCCCGACGTGGCCACACTCGCCTACGAGCAGTACTTC
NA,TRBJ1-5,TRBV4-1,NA,CASSQDRSRNQPQHF,TGCGCCAGCAGCCAAGATAGGAGTCGCAATCAGCCCCAGCATTTT
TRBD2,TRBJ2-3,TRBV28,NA,CASSPGLAGGTDTQYF,TGTGCCAGCAGCCCAGGACTAGCGGGAGGGACAGATACGCAGTATTTT
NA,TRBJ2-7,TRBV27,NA,CASKPGTGYEQYF,TGTGCCAGTAAACCCGGGACGGGCTACGAGCAGTACTTC